The TCR beta chain under discussion was sequenced for a study of shared clonotypes between healthy human individuals. At the level of the study: Two female and a few male donors aged 18 to 49 were enrolled.

Assay used: immunoSEQ multiplex PCR; TCRdb lists only in-frame clones, some missing. In the table there are 2 million to 2.5 million clones, nearly 97% of which are singletons. Note on this clone: Its specificity is not known.

Study-level results: A small donor pool kept down the genetic and exposure-history diversity that was represented. Memory subsets had estimated richness that was generally smaller than that of naive subsets.

Specimen: naive CD4+ T cells sorted from blood. Subset described: CD45RA+ positively selected. This clonotype was obtained from a man aged 18 to 30 in good health.

The CDR3: CASSRSPLATSYEQYF. CDR3 coding DNA: TGTGCCAGCAGCCGCTCCCCACTAGCGACCTCCTACGAGCAGTACTTC. The chain links TRBV7-2 to TRBJ2-7, with 7 bases aligning to TRBD2. The CDR3 loop spans 16 amino acids. CDR1 is SGHTA and CDR2 is FQGNSA in the germline V gene. Trimming removed 5 bases from V and 0 bases from J; junction bases left unmatched: 10.